Listed below are T cell receptor beta chains from one sample, sequenced in a study of CXCR3-negative and CXCR3-positive naive CD8 T cells. Reanalyzing the 5' RACE reads, TCRdb keeps one entry per CDR3 protein, without DNA. Here the sample table reports about 120,000 distinct CDR3 sequences. Sequencing input: naive CXCR3+ CD8+ T cells from blood. These receptors came from a human donor in good health. Some clones in this sample may be carry-over from other donors' samples. CDR3s include the opening cysteine and the closing phenylalanine or tryptophan.

j_call | v_call | cdr3_aa
TRBJ2-2 | TRBV5-1 | CASSWTVPNTGELFF
TRBJ2-7 | TRBV5-1 | CASSWTGQGYEQYF
TRBJ2-1 | TRBV28 | CASRQETSYNEQFF
TRBJ2-7 | TRBV7-9 | CASGAERYEQYF
TRBJ2-7 | TRBV9 | CASSVGTGYYEQYF
TRBJ2-7 | TRBV28 | CASSLLAVVPEQYF
TRBJ2-1 | TRBV7-8 | CASSLGGRRQEPYNEQFF
TRBJ2-2 | TRBV11-2 | CASSRTGELFF
TRBJ2-1 | TRBV14 | CASSPKPRRELNEQFF
TRBJ1-1 | TRBV27 | CASSWGQGVTEAFF
TRBJ1-3 | TRBV18 | CASSPPGGPGNTIYF
TRBJ2-1 | TRBV7-9 | CASSLEQASSYNEQFF
TRBJ2-7 | TRBV4-3 | CASSQDLTSGGLYEQYF
TRBJ2-7 | TRBV20-1 | CSARGEGQGKTYEQYF
TRBJ2-7 | TRBV7-9 | CASSHPAGVEQYF
TRBJ2-2 | TRBV7-6 | CASSFTQRGGPGELFF
TRBJ2-7 | TRBV10-3 | CAISDPGQSSYEQYF
TRBJ2-7 | TRBV28 | CASQWRGQIHEQYF
TRBJ2-3 | TRBV15 | CATSFPPSDTQYF
TRBJ2-7 | TRBV5-1 | CASSTPSGSPYEQYF
TRBJ2-1 | TRBV5-6 | CASSTPSGNEQFF
TRBJ2-7 | TRBV7-9 | CASSPTSGPSYEQYF
TRBJ1-5 | TRBV28 | CASSSKRRFRGHSGNQPQHF
TRBJ1-4 | TRBV12-3/TRBV12-4 | CASSNGLSGEKLFF
TRBJ1-5 | TRBV29-1 | CSAGRTSNQPQHF
TRBJ2-3 | TRBV7-2 | CASSLQGQDTQYF
TRBJ2-6 | TRBV5-6 | CASNWRASGANVLTF
TRBJ2-5 | TRBV12-3/TRBV12-4 | CASSFLAGASQETQYF
TRBJ2-7 | TRBV29-1 | CSVRGLAGDPYEQYF
TRBJ2-1 | TRBV7-9 | CASPRLAGGREQFF
TRBJ2-1 | TRBV6-1 | CASSEVIGFSYNEQFF
TRBJ2-7 | TRBV7-6 | CASSSGPGGYEQYF
TRBJ2-3 | TRBV29-1 | CSVERGKGLLTDTQYF
TRBJ1-1 | TRBV15 | CATSRVGGPEAFF
TRBJ2-3 | TRBV12-3/TRBV12-4 | CASFLDPRGADTQYF
TRBJ2-3 | TRBV28 | CASSRAPGTSGKYTDTQYF
TRBJ2-5 | TRBV11-3 | CASIPTGGLVEETQYF
TRBJ1-3 | TRBV27 | CASSLQGAYGNTIYF
TRBJ2-7 | TRBV13 | CASQLGLAGPYEQYF
TRBJ1-1 | TRBV4-1 | CASSSQRARATEAFF
TRBJ1-1 | TRBV27 | CASRGSGEAFF
TRBJ2-7 | TRBV5-1 | CASSLERGAYEQYF
TRBJ2-5 | TRBV3-1 | CASSQESQAFETQYF
TRBJ2-3 | TRBV12-3/TRBV12-4 | CASSTRWAPDTQYF
TRBJ2-1 | TRBV29-1 | CSVVDSHPFGEQFF
TRBJ2-7 | TRBV12-3/TRBV12-4 | CASNVAGRFYEQYF